Presented here are 8 T cell receptor beta chains from one specimen sequenced in a study of shared T cell receptors in the human thymus. TCRdb keeps only in-frame clones here, not all; method: immunoSEQ multiplex PCR. The sample consists of hundreds of thousands of clones, around 82% of them appearing once. These sequences were also reported in another study, on human thymus T cells.

The sequencing sample was made of thymocytes. The origin of the receptors is a boy under two years old with a congenital heart defect.

This clone was picked up one time. An end of the junction differs from the germline gene, which may be a read error. This chain joins TRBV7-9 and TRBJ1-4; the match to TRBD1 covers 9 bases. CDR3 length equals 18 residues. CDR1 and CDR2 from the germline V gene are SEHNR and FQNEAQ (reference sequence). CDR3 sequence reads: CDSSAGTGWNRTNEKLFF. CDR3 sequence (DNA): TGTGACAGCAGCGCCGGGACAGGGTGGAATCGGACTAATGAAAAACTGTTTTTT. The full variable domain, rest sourced from reference TRBV7-9 and TRBJ1-4, is DTGVSQNPRHKITKRGQNVTFRCDPISEHNRLYWYRQTLGQGPEFLTYFQNEAQLEKSRLLSDRFSAERPKGSFSTLEIQRTEQGDSAMYLCDSSAGTGWNRTNEKLFFGSGTQLSVL.

The count of this clone is one. V and J are TRBV10-2 and TRBJ1-5; D is unclear. V lost 4 bases to trimming and J lost 4 bases, with 8 bases between them. Looked up from germline, CDR1 is WSHSY and CDR2 is SAAADI. The CDR3 totals 13 residues. This CDR3 is CASSVAGNQPQHF. CDR3 bases: TGCGCCAGCAGTGTTGCGGGGAATCAGCCCCAGCATTTT.

This chain links TRBV7-2 with TRBJ2-1; TRBD2 matches at 9 bases. The germline gives CDR1 SGHTA, CDR2 FQGNSA. The CDR3 totals 16 residues. V lost 0 bases to trimming and J lost 7 bases; unmatched junction nucleotides: 7. The CDR3 bases are TGTGCCAGCAGCTTAGCCGGGACTAGCAGCCGGAATGAGCAGTTCTTC. It specifies CASSLAGTSSRNEQFF.

This clone was seen a handful of times. The chain combines TRBV11-2 with TRBJ2-7, with a possible D match to TRBD2 (5 bases). The germline gives CDR1 SGHAT, CDR2 FQNNGV. The CDR3 covers 15 residues. The V gene lost 1 base and the J gene lost 4 bases, with 14 bases spanning the gap. The CDR3 DNA sequence: TGTGCCAGCAGCTTAGCATGGTGCAGCGGTTACGAGCAGTACTTC. Protein product: CASSLAWCSGYEQYF.

This clone was counted a single time. In the same sample, other DNA sequences code for this CDR3. This chain links TRBV5-6 with TRBJ2-7, with D maybe TRBD1 (6 bases). The length of the CDR3 is 13 residues. Germline V gene sequence: CDR1 SGHDT, CDR2 YYEEEE. The V gene lost 3 bases and the J gene lost 4 bases, with 11 bases spanning the gap. CDR3 DNA sequence: TGTGCCAGCAGCTCGGGGACACGATACGAGCAGTACTTC. Translated, it gives CASSSGTRYEQYF.

This clone was picked up one time. This chain uses TRBV19 with TRBJ2-7; TRBD2 matches at 9 bases. CDR3 size: 15 residues. Trimming at V came to 3 bases and at J to 3 bases, leaving 6 bases not matched to a gene. Germline V gene data show CDR1 as LNHDA and CDR2 as SQIVND (reference sequence). DNA for the CDR3: TGTGCCAGTAGTATTTATAGCGGGAGTAGCTACGAGCAGTACTTC. It codes for CASSIYSGSSYEQYF.

The chain joins TRBV4-1 to TRBJ2-1, with TRBD2 identical over 11 bases. V shed 1 base, J shed 4 bases, and the junction held 3 bases outside the gene matches. CDR1 is MGHRA and CDR2 is YSYEKL in the germline V gene. This CDR3 contains 16 residues. The CDR3 bases are TGCGCCAGCAGCCAAGGGGCTAGCGGGAGGTACAATGAGCAGTTCTTC. Translated, it gives CASSQGASGRYNEQFF.

The genes are TRBV9 and TRBJ2-5; 9 bases are shared with TRBD2. This CDR3 spans 17 amino acids. V shed 1 base, J shed 4 bases, and the junction held 11 bases outside the gene matches. Germline CDR1 is SGDLS and CDR2 is YYNGEE. The CDR3 is CASSVSSWREGGETQYF. The CDR3, as DNA: TGTGCCAGCAGCGTATCATCATGGCGGGAGGGTGGAGAGACCCAGTACTTC.